This T cell receptor (beta chain) originates from a study of control samples from healthy donors and cancer patients. The protocol was immunoSEQ multiplex PCR, while the TCRdb copy is restricted to in-frame clones and leaves out a portion. The sample yields 93,000 or so clones, 80% to 90% seen once. V was pared by 1 base and J by 7 bases, with 6 bases of the junction left unmatched. CDR1 and CDR2 from the germline V gene are KGHSH and LQKENI. The CDR3 runs to 16 residues. The sequenced sample was PBMCs. This chain joins TRBV18 and TRBJ1-6; TRBD1 matches 8 bases. The sequence derives from a man aged 55 to 70 with lung cancer. Here the CDR3 reads CASSPQTGGFNSPLHF. DNA of the CDR3: TGTGCCAGCTCACCACAAACAGGGGGGTTCAATTCACCCCTCCACTTT.